A single sample gave rise to the 11 T cell receptor beta chains below, sequenced in a study of OX40 agonist ivuxolimab in advanced cancers. Sequencing used immunoSEQ multiplex PCR; TCRdb keeps in-frame clones, though not all of them. The data contain roughly 54,000 clones, approximately 84% of them singletons. The source material was CD4+ or CD8+ T cells sorted from blood, sampled in a trial of the OX40 agonist ivuxolimab. The receptors here all came from an adult with an advanced solid tumor such as melanoma, head and neck, liver or kidney cancer.

The rearrangement joins TRBV14 to TRBJ1-1; D is unclear. V lost 4 bases and J lost 5, with 14 bases in between. From germline, CDR1 is SGHDN and CDR2 FVKESK. The CDR3 is made up of 14 amino acids. The chain's CDR3 is CASSLLAGRTEAFF. The CDR3 nucleotides are TGTGCCAGCAGCCTCCTCGCCGGTAGGACTGAAGCTTTCTTT.

This clone is a singleton in its sample. This chain joins TRBV6-5 and TRBJ2-7; the D is unclear. The CDR3 runs to 12 residues. V gave up 8 bases and J gave up 4 bases, with 12 bases separating them. CDR1 and CDR2 from the germline V gene are MNHEY and SVGAGI. CDR3 sequence (DNA): TGTGCCAGCTCCGAGTTAGGGTACGAGCAGTACTTC. It encodes CASSELGYEQYF.

This clone appeared a single time. This sequence joins TRBV7-6 and TRBJ2-3, with D perhaps TRBD2 (5 bases). This CDR3 has 16 residues. V was trimmed by 1 base and J by 3 bases, leaving 14 bases between them. Germline V gene lookup returns CDR1 SGHVS and CDR2 FNYEAQ. CDR3 in amino acids: CASSLGSATRTDTQYF. CDR3 in DNA: TGTGCCAGCAGCTTAGGTTCAGCCACTAGGACAGATACGCAGTATTTT.

As DNA, the CDR3 is TGTGCCAGCAGAATACTAGCGGGAGAGGGCACAGATACGCAGTATTTT. This translates into CASRILAGEGTDTQYF. The chain combines TRBV2 with TRBJ2-3; TRBD2 matches at 11 bases. The CDR3 runs to 16 residues. CDR1 is SNHLY and CDR2 is FYNNEI in the germline V gene. V dropped 6 bases and J dropped 1; count of bases not matched to a gene: 6.

This clone was picked up one time. The V call is TRBV6-6, the J call TRBJ1-5; D gene ambiguous. Germline-derived CDR1 and CDR2 are MNHNY and SVGAGI (reference sequence). The CDR3 is 14 amino acids. Trimming pared 2 bases from V and 6 bases from J, leaving 11 bases between. The CDR3 DNA is TGTGCCAGCAGTTACATTTCCTCGGGTCAGCCCCAGCATTTT. It codes for CASSYISSGQPQHF.

The rearrangement uses TRBV27 and TRBJ2-1, with 9 nucleotides matching TRBD1. Losses at the gene ends were 6 bases for V and 4 bases for J; bases not matched to a gene: 7. This CDR3 is built from 15 residues. Germline-derived CDR1 and CDR2 are MNHEY and SMNVEV (reference sequence). CDR3 nucleotides: TGTGCCAGCAGACATGGACAGGGGAGATACAATGAGCAGTTCTTC. It codes for CASRHGQGRYNEQFF.

The gene calls are TRBV5-1 and TRBJ2-5, with 15 nucleotides matching TRBD2. V shed 4 bases and J 1 base; nucleotides not matched to a gene: 5. The germline CDR1 and CDR2 sequences are SGHRS and YFSETQ. The CDR3 is 17 amino acids. CDR3 protein: CASSQGLAGGPQETQYF. CDR3 DNA sequence: TGCGCCAGCAGCCAAGGACTAGCGGGAGGGCCCCAAGAGACCCAGTACTTC. Full variable domain (outside the CDR3, taken from reference TRBV5-1 and TRBJ2-5): KAGVTQTPRYLIKTRGQQVTLSCSPISGHRSVSWYQQTPGQGLQFLFEYFSETQRNKGNFPGRFSGRQFSNSRSEMNVSTLELGDSALYLCASSQGLAGGPQETQYFGPGTRLLVL.

The chain combines TRBV5-4 with TRBJ2-5; 8 nucleotides agree with TRBD1. V was pared by 1 base and J by 5 bases, with 16 bases of the junction left unmatched. CDR3 size: 18 residues. The germline V gene encodes CDR1 SGHNT and CDR2 YYREEE (reference sequence). CDR3 region: CASSLIGEEGQGSETQYF. The DNA of the CDR3 is TGTGCCAGCAGCTTGATCGGTGAGGAAGGACAGGGTAGCGAGACCCAGTACTTC.

The chain uses TRBV5-6 and TRBJ1-1; D unresolved. The CDR3 consists of 14 residues. Germline loops: CDR1 SGHDT, CDR2 YYEEEE. Trimming shortened V by 0 bases and J by 4 bases, and 10 bases separated the two germline ends. CDR3: CASSLEQISTEAFF. Written as DNA, the CDR3 is TGTGCCAGCAGCTTGGAACAGATTTCCACTGAAGCTTTCTTT.

This chain uses TRBV27 with TRBJ2-7, with 7 bases aligning to TRBD1. The junction had 6 bases not matched to a gene; V was cut back by 7 bases and J by 3 bases. The CDR3 is 13 residues long. Germline assignment: CDR1 MNHEY and CDR2 SMNVEV (reference sequence). The CDR3 sequence: CASTRQGDYEQYF. CDR3 nucleotide sequence: TGTGCCAGCACCCGACAGGGAGACTACGAGCAGTACTTC.

J is TRBJ2-1 and V is TRBV7-8; possibly TRBD2 for D (6 bases). This CDR3 comprises 16 residues. V was clipped by 1 base and J by 5 bases, with 15 bases between them. In germline, CDR1 is SGHVS, CDR2 FQNEAQ. DNA for the CDR3: TGTGCCAGCAGCTTAGTGGCGGGGTCAAGACACAATGAGCAGTTCTTC. Amino acids: CASSLVAGSRHNEQFF.